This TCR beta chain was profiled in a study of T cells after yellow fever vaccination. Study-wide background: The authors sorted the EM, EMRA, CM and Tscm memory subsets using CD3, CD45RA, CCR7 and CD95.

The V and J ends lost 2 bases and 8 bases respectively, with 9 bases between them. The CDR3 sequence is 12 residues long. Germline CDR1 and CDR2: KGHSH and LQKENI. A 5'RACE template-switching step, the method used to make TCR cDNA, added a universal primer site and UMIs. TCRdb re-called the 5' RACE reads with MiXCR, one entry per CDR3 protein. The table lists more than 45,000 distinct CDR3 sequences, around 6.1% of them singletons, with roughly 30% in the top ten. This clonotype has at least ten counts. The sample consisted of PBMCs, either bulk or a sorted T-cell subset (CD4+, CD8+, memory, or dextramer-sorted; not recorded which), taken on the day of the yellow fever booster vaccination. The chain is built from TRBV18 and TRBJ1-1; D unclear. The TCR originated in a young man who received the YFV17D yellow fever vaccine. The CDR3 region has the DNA TGTGCCAGCTCACCATCGGAAATAGAAGCTTTCTTT. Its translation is CASSPSEIEAFF.